The 3 T cell receptor beta chains presented below share a single source sample, sequenced in a study of T cell responses to AZD1222 COVID-19 vaccine. TCRdb's table, derived via immunoSEQ multiplex PCR, lists solely in-frame clones and lacks some. The sample gives 130,000 to 150,000 clones, about 92% of which show up once; 1.5% to 2% is in the top ten. The material was peripheral blood, obtained on day 0 of AZD1222 vaccination. Receptors were obtained from an adult in good health.

This chain joins TRBV11-3 and TRBJ1-1; D unclear. This CDR3 has 12 residues. V lost 1 base and J 8 bases, leaving 8 bases between the germline ends. CDR1 and CDR2 (germline): SGHNT, YENEEA. The CDR3, as DNA: TGTGCCAGCAGCTTAGGTGACAAGGAAGCTTTCTTT. Protein sequence: CASSLGDKEAFF.

The chain recombines TRBV3-1 (or the pseudogene TRBV3-2) with TRBJ1-1, with D hard to call. The CDR3 extends over 14 amino acids. The germline V gene has CDR1 LGHDT and CDR2 YNNKEL (reference sequence). Trimming left V 3 bases short and J 0 bases short, with 8 bases between. CDR3 nucleotide sequence: TGTGCCAGCAGCCATCACCCCGTGAACACTGAAGCTTTCTTT. It specifies CASSHHPVNTEAFF.

The chain uses TRBV7-2 and TRBJ1-6; possible D gene TRBD1, 5 bases. Germline CDR1 is SGHTA and CDR2 is FQGNSA. The CDR3 consists of 15 residues. Trimming shortened V by 1 base and J by 6 bases, and 10 bases separated the two germline ends. The CDR3 coding sequence is TGTGCCAGCAGCTTAGAAGCGACAGCTAATTCACCCCTCCACTTT. It codes for CASSLEATANSPLHF.